The clone carrying this T cell receptor beta chain was detected a few times. This specimen comes from a study of blood T cell repertoires in COVID-19. Study at large: Nucleic acid was either cDNA or gDNA, and it came from T cells, B-cell-depleted T cells, or PBMCs.

Assay used: immunoSEQ multiplex PCR; TCRdb lists only in-frame clones, some missing. The top ten clones hold 6.3% of a sample with some 85,000 clones, about 77% of them seen once. V was trimmed by 3 bases and J by 12 bases, leaving 9 bases between them. Germline values: CDR1 MDHEN, CDR2 SYDVKM. The CDR3 has 12 amino acids. The sequenced sample was peripheral blood. This chain links TRBV28 with TRBJ1-6; TRBD1 is a possible D gene (6 bases). The receptor was isolated from a man between 65 and 85 years old with COVID-19, enrolled during active disease. The CDR3 region is CASSLGTLPLHF. In DNA form, the CDR3 reads TGTGCCAGCAGTTTGGGGACACTACCCCTCCACTTT.